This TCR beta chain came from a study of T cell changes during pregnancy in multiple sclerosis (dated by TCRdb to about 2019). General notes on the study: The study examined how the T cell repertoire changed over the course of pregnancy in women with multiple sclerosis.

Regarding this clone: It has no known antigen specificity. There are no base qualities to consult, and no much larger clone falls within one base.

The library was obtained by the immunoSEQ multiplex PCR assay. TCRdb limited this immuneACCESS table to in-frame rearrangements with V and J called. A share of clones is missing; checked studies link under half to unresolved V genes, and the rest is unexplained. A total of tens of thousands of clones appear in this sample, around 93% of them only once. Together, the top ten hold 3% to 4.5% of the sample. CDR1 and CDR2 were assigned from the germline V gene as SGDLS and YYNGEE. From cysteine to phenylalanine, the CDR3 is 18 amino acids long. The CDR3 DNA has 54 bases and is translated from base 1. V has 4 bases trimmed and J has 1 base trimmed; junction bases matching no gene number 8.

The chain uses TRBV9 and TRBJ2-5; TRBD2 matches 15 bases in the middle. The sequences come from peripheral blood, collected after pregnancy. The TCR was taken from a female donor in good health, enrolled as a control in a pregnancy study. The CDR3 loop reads CASSPRTSGRASQETQYF. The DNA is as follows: TGTGCCAGCAGCCCACGGACTAGCGGGAGGGCCTCCCAAGAGACCCAGTACTTC.